The 4 T cell receptor beta chains presented below share a single source sample, sequenced in a study of cytomegalovirus exposure and HLA in healthy donors. In the PCR, 60 Vbeta and 13 Jbeta primers were used. Only in-frame clones appear in the TCRdb table, and some are missing; sequencing was by immunoSEQ multiplex PCR. The profile shows roughly 150,000 clones, roughly four fifths of them singletons. Input material: PBMCs. These receptors all stem from a man aged 30-40 years in good health and CMV-seropositive.

The rearrangement joins TRBV5-1 to TRBJ2-1, with TRBD1 matching over 9 bases. The CDR3 length is 15 residues. The germline CDR1 and CDR2 sequences are SGHRS and YFSETQ. V shed 0 bases, J shed 9 bases, and the junction held 7 bases outside the gene matches. The CDR3 coding sequence is TGCGCCAGCAGCTTGGACCAAACAGGGGGCTTTGAGCAGTTCTTC. Translating it yields CASSLDQTGGFEQFF. Together with reference TRBV5-1 and TRBJ2-1, the CDR3 gives the full variable domain: KAGVTQTPRYLIKTRGQQVTLSCSPISGHRSVSWYQQTPGQGLQFLFEYFSETQRNKGNFPGRFSGRQFSNSRSEMNVSTLELGDSALYLCASSLDQTGGFEQFFGPGTRLTVL.

CDR3 in DNA: TGTGCCTGGAGTGTACGGGTCCGTCCCCTCCAGGGGCAGTACTTC. This translates into CAWSVRVRPLQGQYF. The J gene is TRBJ2-7, the V gene TRBV30, with D maybe TRBD1 (5 bases). The CDR3 sequence is 15 residues long. From germline, CDR1 is GTSNPN and CDR2 SVGIG (reference sequence). The V end was cut by 0 bases, the J end by 9 bases, with 21 bases between.

CDR3 bases: TGTGCCAGCAGCTTGGTGGTTACTAGCGGCGAGACCCAGTACTTC. This sequence encodes CASSLVVTSGETQYF. The chain uses TRBV5-6 and TRBJ2-5; 8 positions match TRBD2. This CDR3 contains 15 residues. After removal of 0 bases from V and 5 bases from J, the junction contained 6 bases not matched to a gene. Germline CDR1 is SGHDT and CDR2 is YYEEEE.

V usage is TRBV19 and J usage is TRBJ1-2; D remains unclear. V shed 3 bases and J shed 2 bases, with 13 bases lying between them. The CDR3 runs 15 residues. Germline CDR1 reads LNHDA; CDR2 reads SQIVND (reference sequence). The CDR3 loop reads CASSMEENLNYGYTF. Written as DNA, the CDR3 is TGTGCCAGTAGTATGGAGGAGAACTTAAACTATGGCTACACCTTC. Full variable domain (missing parts from reference TRBV19 and TRBJ1-2): DGGITQSPKYLFRKEGQNVTLSCEQNLNHDAMYWYRQDPGQGLRLIYYSQIVNDFQKGDIAEGYSVSREKKESFPLTVTSAQKNPTAFYLCASSMEENLNYGYTFGSGTRLTVV.